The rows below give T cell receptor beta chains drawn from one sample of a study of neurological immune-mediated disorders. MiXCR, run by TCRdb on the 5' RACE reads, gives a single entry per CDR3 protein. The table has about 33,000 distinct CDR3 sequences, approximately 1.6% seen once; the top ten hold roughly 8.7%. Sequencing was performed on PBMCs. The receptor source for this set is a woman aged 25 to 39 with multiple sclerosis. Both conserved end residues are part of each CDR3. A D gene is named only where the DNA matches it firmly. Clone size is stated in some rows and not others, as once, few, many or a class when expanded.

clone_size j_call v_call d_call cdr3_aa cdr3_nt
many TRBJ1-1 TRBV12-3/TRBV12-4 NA CASSLGGGFTEAFF TGTGCCAGCAGTTTGGGGGGAGGCTTCACTGAAGCTTTCTTT
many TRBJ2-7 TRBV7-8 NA CASSLVRGGGVHEQYF TGTGCCAGCAGCTTAGTGAGGGGAGGGGGCGTACACGAGCAGTACTTC
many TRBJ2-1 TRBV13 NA CASSFSYNEQFF TGTGCCAGCAGCTTTAGTTACAATGAGCAGTTCTTC
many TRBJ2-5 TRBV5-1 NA CASSLGGPFDQYF TGCGCCAGCAGCTTGGGGGGGCCCTTTGACCAGTACTTC
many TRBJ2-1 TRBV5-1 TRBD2 CASSLMTSGVNEQFF TGCGCCAGCAGCTTGATGACTAGCGGGGTAAATGAGCAGTTCTTC
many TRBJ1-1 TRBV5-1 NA CDSGTQSTEAFF TGCGACAGCGGGACACAGAGCACTGAAGCTTTCTTT
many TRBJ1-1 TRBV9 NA CASSVEGLWGAEAFF TGTGCCAGCAGCGTAGAAGGGTTATGGGGGGCTGAAGCTTTCTTT
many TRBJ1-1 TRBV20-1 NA CSARGTASFFFF TGCAGTGCTAGAGGGACAGCGAGCTTTTTTTTCTTT
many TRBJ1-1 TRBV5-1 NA CASSLVVNTEAFF TGCGCCAGCAGCTTGGTCGTGAACACTGAAGCTTTCTTT
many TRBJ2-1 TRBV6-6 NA CASWADYNEQFF TGTGCCAGCTGGGCGGACTACAATGAGCAGTTCTTC
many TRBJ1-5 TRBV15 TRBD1 CATRDLGGLSQPQHF TGTGCCACCAGAGATTTAGGGGGCTTAAGTCAGCCCCAGCATTTT
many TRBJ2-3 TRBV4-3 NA CASSQADTQYF TGCGCCAGCAGCCAAGCTGATACGCAGTATTTT
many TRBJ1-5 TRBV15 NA CATSRDPSQPQHF TGTGCCACCAGCAGAGATCCCAGTCAGCCCCAGCATTTT
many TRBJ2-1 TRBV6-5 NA CASRAAGATNEQFF TGTGCCAGCCGCGCCGCGGGGGCCACTAATGAGCAGTTCTTC
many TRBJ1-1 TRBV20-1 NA CSATVRGQNTEAFF TGCAGTGCTACAGTAAGGGGCCAGAACACTGAAGCTTTCTTT
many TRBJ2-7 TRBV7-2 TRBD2 CASSSSSGGLGKQYF TGTGCCAGCAGCTCCTCTAGCGGGGGGCTCGGGAAGCAGTACTTC
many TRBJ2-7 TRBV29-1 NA CSVVGVAMSSYEQYF TGCAGCGTTGTTGGTGTAGCGATGAGCTCCTACGAGCAGTACTTC
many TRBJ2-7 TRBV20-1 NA CSARVGRDYEQYF TGCAGTGCTAGAGTGGGAAGGGACTACGAGCAGTACTTC
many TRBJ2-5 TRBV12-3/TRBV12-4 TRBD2 CASSASQRGGSETQYF TGTGCCAGCAGTGCAAGCCAGCGGGGGGGCTCGGAGACCCAGTACTTC
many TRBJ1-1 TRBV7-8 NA CASSLGKNTEAFF TGTGCCAGCAGCTTAGGAAAGAACACTGAAGCTTTCTTT
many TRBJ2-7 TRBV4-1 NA CASSQDRWGAKEQYF TGCGCCAGCAGCCAAGATAGGTGGGGGGCGAAAGAGCAGTACTTC
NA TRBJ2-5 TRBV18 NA CASSPPGTQYF TGTGCCAGCTCACCACCAGGGACCCAGTACTTC
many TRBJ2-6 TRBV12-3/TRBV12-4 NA CASSLDGINVLTF TGTGCCAGCAGTTTAGACGGGATCAACGTCCTGACTTTC
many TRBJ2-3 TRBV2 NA CASRRGGDTQYF TGTGCCAGCCGGAGGGGGGGGGATACGCAGTATTTT
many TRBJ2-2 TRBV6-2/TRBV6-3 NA CASSTPGQRKTGELFF TGTGCCAGCTCTACCCCCGGACAGAGAAAGACCGGGGAGCTGTTTTTT
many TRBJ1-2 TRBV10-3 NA CAISARQGINGYTF TGTGCCATCAGTGCCAGGCAGGGGATAAATGGCTACACCTTC
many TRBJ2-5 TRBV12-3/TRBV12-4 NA CASSFLATQETQYF TGTGCCAGCAGTTTCTTGGCTACTCAAGAGACCCAGTACTTC
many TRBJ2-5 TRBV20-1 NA CSASPTAIKTQYF TGCAGTGCTAGCCCGACCGCAATTAAGACCCAGTACTTC
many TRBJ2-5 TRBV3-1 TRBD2 CASSQEPGGETQYF TGTGCCAGCAGCCAAGAACCGGGAGGAGAGACCCAGTACTTC
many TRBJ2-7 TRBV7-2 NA CASARRDQTYEQYF TGTGCCAGCGCACGCCGGGACCAGACCTACGAGCAGTACTTC
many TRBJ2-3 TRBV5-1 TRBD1 CASSSGTGRMGTDTQYF TGCGCCAGCAGTTCCGGGACAGGGAGAATGGGCACAGATACGCAGTATTTT
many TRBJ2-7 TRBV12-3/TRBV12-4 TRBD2 CASIGTSGDWAYEQYF TGTGCCAGCATCGGGACTAGCGGCGACTGGGCCTACGAGCAGTACTTC
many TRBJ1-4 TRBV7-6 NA CASSLGMGAEKLFF TGTGCCAGCAGCTTAGGGATGGGAGCTGAAAAACTGTTTTTT
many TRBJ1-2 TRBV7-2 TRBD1 CASSPLGTGRPGYTF TGTGCCAGCAGCCCCCTCGGGACAGGTCGGCCTGGCTACACCTTC
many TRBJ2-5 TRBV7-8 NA CASSLGFRETQYF TGTGCCAGCAGCTTAGGGTTTAGGGAGACCCAGTACTTC
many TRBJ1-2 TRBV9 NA CASSLGQSSLYGYTF TGTGCCAGCAGCCTAGGACAGTCTAGCCTCTATGGCTACACCTTC
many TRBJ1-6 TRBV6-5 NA CASSTAGDNSPLHF TGTGCCAGCAGCACCGCAGGGGACAATTCACCCCTCCACTTT
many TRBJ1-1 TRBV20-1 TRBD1 CSGDRGMNTEAFF TGCAGTGGGGACAGGGGGATGAACACTGAAGCTTTCTTT
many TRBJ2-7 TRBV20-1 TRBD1 CSARPTGVINQGSYEQYF TGCAGTGCTAGACCTACAGGGGTAATCAATCAGGGCTCCTACGAGCAGTACTTC
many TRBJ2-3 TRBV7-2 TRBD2 CASSPGTRRDTQYF TGTGCCAGCAGCCCCGGGACTAGACGGGATACGCAGTATTTT
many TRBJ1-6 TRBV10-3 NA CAISELGRVDSPLHF TGTGCCATCAGTGAGCTCGGCAGGGTGGATTCACCCCTCCACTTT
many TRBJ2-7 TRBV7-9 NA CASSLARLYEQYF TGTGCCAGCAGCTTAGCGCGATTGTACGAGCAGTACTTC
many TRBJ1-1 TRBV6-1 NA CASSERWAEAFF TGTGCCAGCAGTGAGAGGTGGGCTGAAGCTTTCTTT
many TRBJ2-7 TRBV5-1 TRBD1 CASSGGQGGYEQYF TGCGCCAGCAGCGGTGGACAGGGTGGCTACGAGCAGTACTTC
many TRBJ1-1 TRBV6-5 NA CASSGGGNTEAFF TGTGCCAGCAGCGGGGGGGGGAACACTGAAGCTTTCTTT
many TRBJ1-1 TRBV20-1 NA CSSGTTLNTEAFF TGCAGTTCAGGGACTACACTGAACACTGAAGCTTTCTTT